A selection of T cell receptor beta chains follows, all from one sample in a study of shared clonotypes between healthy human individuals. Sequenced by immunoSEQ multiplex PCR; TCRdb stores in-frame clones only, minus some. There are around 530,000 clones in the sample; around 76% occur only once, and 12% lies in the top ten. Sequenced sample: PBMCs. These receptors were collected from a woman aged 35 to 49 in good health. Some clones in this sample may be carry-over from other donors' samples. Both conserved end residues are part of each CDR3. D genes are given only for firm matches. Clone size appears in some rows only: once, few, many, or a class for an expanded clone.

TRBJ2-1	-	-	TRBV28	CASSLTGSLNEQFF	TGTGCCAGCAGTTTAACCGGGAGTTTGAATGAGCAGTTCTTC
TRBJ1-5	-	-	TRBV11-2	CASSLLGGNQPQHF	TGTGCCAGCAGCTTATTGGGGGGCAATCAGCCCCAGCATTTT
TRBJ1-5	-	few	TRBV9	CASSVGGGNQPQHF	TGTGCCAGCAGCGTAGGGGGAGGGAATCAGCCCCAGCATTTT
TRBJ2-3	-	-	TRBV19	CASDNRDSGSTDTQYF	TGTGCCAGTGACAACCGGGACTCGGGGAGCACAGATACGCAGTATTTT
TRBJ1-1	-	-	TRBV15	CATSRDLRNTEAFF	TGTGCCACCAGCAGAGACCTTAGGAACACTGAAGCTTTCTTT
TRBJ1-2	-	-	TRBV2	CASSVANYGYTF	TGTGCCAGCAGTGTGGCCAACTATGGCTACACCTTC
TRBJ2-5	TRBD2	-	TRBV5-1	CASSWSGKETQYF	TGCGCCAGCAGCTGGAGCGGGAAAGAGACCCAGTACTTC
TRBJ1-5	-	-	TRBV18	CASSPSSAKGQHF	TGTGCCAGCTCACCATCCAGTGCCAAGGGCCAGCATTTT
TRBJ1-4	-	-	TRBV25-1	CASSEFGGNEKLFF	TGTGCCAGCAGTGAATTCGGGGGGAATGAAAAACTGTTTTTT
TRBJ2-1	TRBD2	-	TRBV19	CAASAGGPGEQFF	TGTGCCGCCTCTGCGGGAGGGCCGGGTGAGCAGTTCTTC
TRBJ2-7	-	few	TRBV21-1	CASSSEPHYEQYF	TGTGCCAGCAGCTCCGAGCCTCACTACGAGCAGTACTTC
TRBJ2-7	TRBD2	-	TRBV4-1	CASSQDSRREPSYEQYF	TGCGCCAGCAGCCAAGATAGTAGGCGGGAGCCTTCCTACGAGCAGTACTTC
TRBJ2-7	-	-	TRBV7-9	CASSPGTQEQYF	TGTGCCAGCAGCCCCGGGACCCAAGAGCAGTACTTC
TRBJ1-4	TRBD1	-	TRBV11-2	CASSLDGQGGEKLFF	TGTGCCAGCAGCTTAGACGGGCAGGGGGGTGAAAAACTGTTTTTT
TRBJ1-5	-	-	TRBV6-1	CASRAGYVQPQHF	TGTGCCAGCAGGGCCGGATATGTCCAGCCCCAGCATTTT
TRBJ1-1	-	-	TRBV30	CAWRATEAFF	TGTGCCTGGAGAGCCACTGAAGCTTTCTTT
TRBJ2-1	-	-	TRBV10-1	CASSESSRYEQFF	TGCGCCAGCAGTGAGTCGTCCCGGTACGAGCAGTTCTTC
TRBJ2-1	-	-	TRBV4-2	CASSQDRLVNEQFF	TGTGCCAGCAGCCAAGACCGACTAGTCAATGAGCAGTTCTTC
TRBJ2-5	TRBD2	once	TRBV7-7	CASSPLRGFEETQYF	TGTGCTAGCAGCCCATTGCGGGGGTTTGAGGAGACCCAGTACTTC
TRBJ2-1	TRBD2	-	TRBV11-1	CASSLRLAGTYNEQFF	TGTGCCAGCAGCTTAAGGCTAGCGGGAACCTACAATGAGCAGTTCTTC
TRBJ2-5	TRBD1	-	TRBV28	CASRSRDRVHF	TGTGCCAGCAGAAGCCGGGACAGGGTACACTTC
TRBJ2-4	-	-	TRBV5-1	CASSSGLENIQYF	TGCGCCAGCAGCTCGGGACTTGAAAACATTCAGTACTTC
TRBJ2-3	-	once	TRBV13	CASSSREWSTDTQYF	TGTGCCAGCAGCTCCCGGGAGTGGAGCACAGATACGCAGTATTTT
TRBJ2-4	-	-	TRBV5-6	CASSLLHPRSNIQYF	TGTGCCAGCAGCTTGCTTCACCCCCGGAGCAACATTCAGTACTTC
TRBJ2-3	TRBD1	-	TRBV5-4	CASSSGQTTDTQYF	TGTGCCAGCAGCTCGGGACAGACCACAGATACGCAGTATTTT
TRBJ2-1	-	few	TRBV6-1	CASLGGWGSYNEQFF	TGTGCCAGCCTAGGGGGTTGGGGCTCCTACAATGAGCAGTTCTTC
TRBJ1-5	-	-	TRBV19	CASSTGHSNQPQHF	TGTGCCAGTAGTACAGGGCATAGCAATCAGCCCCAGCATTTT
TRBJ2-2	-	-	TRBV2	CASSAEVAGELFF	TGTGCCAGCAGTGCCGAGGTCGCCGGGGAGCTGTTTTTT
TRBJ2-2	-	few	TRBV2	CASSWLTGELFF	TGTGCCAGCAGTTGGCTTACCGGGGAGCTGTTTTTT